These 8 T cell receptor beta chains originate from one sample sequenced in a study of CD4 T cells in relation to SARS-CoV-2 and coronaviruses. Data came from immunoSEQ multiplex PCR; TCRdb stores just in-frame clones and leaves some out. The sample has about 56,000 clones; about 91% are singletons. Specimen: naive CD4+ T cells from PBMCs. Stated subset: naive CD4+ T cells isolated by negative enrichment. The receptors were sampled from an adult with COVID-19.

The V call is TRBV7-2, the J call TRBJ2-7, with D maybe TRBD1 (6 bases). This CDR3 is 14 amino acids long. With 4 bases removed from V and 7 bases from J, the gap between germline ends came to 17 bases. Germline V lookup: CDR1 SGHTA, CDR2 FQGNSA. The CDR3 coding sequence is TGTGCCAGCAGCTCGCGGGCCTACGGACAGGAGCAGTACTTC. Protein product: CASSSRAYGQEQYF.

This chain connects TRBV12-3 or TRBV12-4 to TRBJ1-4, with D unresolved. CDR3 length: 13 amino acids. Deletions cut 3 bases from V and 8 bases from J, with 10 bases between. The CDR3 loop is CASSFESGEKLFF. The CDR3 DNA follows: TGTGCCAGCAGTTTTGAGTCTGGGGAAAAACTGTTTTTT.

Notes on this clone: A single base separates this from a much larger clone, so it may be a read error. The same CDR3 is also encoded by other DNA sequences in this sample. The CDR3 reads CASSLADTQYF. CDR3 bases: TGTGCCAGCAGCTTAGCAGATACGCAGTATTTT. This chain connects TRBV7-2 to TRBJ2-3; unclear D gene. V gave up 0 bases and J gave up 5 bases, with 0 bases separating them. The CDR3 is 11 amino acids. Germline V gives CDR1 SGHTA, CDR2 FQGNSA.

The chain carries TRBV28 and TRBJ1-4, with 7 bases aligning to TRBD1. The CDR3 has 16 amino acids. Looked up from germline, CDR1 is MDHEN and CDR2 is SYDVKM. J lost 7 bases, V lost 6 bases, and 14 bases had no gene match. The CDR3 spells CASSPNLGTVGEKLFF. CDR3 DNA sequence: TGTGCCAGCAGCCCAAACCTAGGGACAGTTGGTGAAAAACTGTTTTTT.

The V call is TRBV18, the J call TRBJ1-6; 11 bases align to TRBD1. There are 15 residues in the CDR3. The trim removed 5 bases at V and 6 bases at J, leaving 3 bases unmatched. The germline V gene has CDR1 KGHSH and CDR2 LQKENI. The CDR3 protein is CASSSGTGGNSPLHF. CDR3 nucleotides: TGTGCCAGCTCATCCGGGACAGGGGGTAATTCACCCCTCCACTTT.

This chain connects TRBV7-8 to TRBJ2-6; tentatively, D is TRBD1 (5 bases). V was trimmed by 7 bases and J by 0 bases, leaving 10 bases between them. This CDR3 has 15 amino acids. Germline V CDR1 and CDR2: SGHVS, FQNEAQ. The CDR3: CASNPQGSGANVLTF. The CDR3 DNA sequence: TGTGCCAGCAACCCTCAGGGCTCTGGGGCCAACGTCCTGACTTTC. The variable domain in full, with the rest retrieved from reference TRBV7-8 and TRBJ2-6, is GAGVSQSPRYKVAKRGQDVALRCDPISGHVSLFWYQQALGQGPEFLTYFQNEAQLDKSGLPSDRFFAERPEGSVSTLKIQRTQQEDSAVYLCASNPQGSGANVLTFGAGSRLTVL.

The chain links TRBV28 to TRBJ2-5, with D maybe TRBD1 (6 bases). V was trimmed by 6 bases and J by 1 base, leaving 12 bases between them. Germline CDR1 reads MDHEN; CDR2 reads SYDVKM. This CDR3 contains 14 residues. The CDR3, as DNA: TGTGCCAGCAGCCCCGGACAGAGCCAAGAGACCCAGTACTTC. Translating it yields CASSPGQSQETQYF.

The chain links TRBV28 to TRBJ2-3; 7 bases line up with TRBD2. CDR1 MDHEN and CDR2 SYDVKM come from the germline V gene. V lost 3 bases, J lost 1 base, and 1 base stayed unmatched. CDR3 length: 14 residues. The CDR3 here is CASSFSGRTDTQYF. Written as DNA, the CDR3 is TGTGCCAGCAGTTTTAGCGGGCGCACAGATACGCAGTATTTT.